This T cell receptor (beta chain) originates from a study of control samples from healthy donors and cancer patients (dated by TCRdb to 2020 to 2021). Trimming at the junction amounts to 1 base on V and 16 bases on J, and the germline ends lie 12 bases apart. The germline V gene gives CDR1 as KGHDR and CDR2 as SFDVKD. Including the terminal cysteine and phenylalanine, the CDR3 comprises 12 residues. Here the CDR3 DNA is all that survives: 36 bases in frame from base 1. With regard to this clone: Its antigen remains unidentified. There are no base qualities to consult, and no much larger clone falls within one base.

The protocol used for the library was the immunoSEQ multiplex PCR assay. What TCRdb holds here is the immuneACCESS table cut down to in-frame rearrangements. Part of the clones is not present; checked against another copy, under half of the missing clones reflect an unresolved V gene, and the others are unexplained. This sample comprises 110,000 to 150,000 clones, roughly 94% of them detected only once. The ten largest clones add up to 13% to 15% of the sample. Specimen: PBMCs. The chain joins TRBV24-1 to TRBJ1-4, with TRBD1 tentatively as D gene (6 bases match). The TCR originated in a man in his 60s with colorectal cancer. In nucleotide form, the sequence is TGTGCCACCAGTGATTTTAGGGGGGCCTGGTTTTTT. It specifies CATSDFRGAWFF.